The clone carrying this T cell receptor beta chain was seen a handful of times. Its matching antigen is unknown. Repertoires were generated with immunoSEQ multiplex PCR, while TCRdb's copy carries only in-frame clones and drops some. Among over 1,400 clones, roughly 87% were seen once, and the ten largest hold approximately 6.9%. This record comes from a study of chemoradiotherapy in HPV16-positive cancers. Study-level results: HPV-specific T cells were functionally defined from only a couple of HPV16-positive patients.

The CDR3 runs to 11 residues. The germline V gene encodes CDR1 DFQATT and CDR2 SNEGSKA (reference sequence). V dropped 3 bases and J dropped 4 bases, with 4 bases sitting between them. Specimen: tumor tissue, collected from a patient who underwent chemoradiotherapy. The chain has TRBV20-1 and TRBJ2-1; D gene ambiguous. This receptor was taken from a human donor with HPV-associated anogenital cancer. CDR3 sequence: CSASQYNEQFF. CDR3 coding DNA: TGCAGTGCTAGCCAATACAATGAGCAGTTCTTC.